One T cell receptor (beta chain) is described in this entry. In the original processing: Scientists estimated how many nucleated cells there were by amplifying reference gene primers. Profiled with immunoSEQ multiplex PCR; TCRdb holds only in-frame clones, not every one. The V and J calls and the clone size are those of that table, but D and trimming were determined from the DNA. The sample comprises approximately 210,000 clones, 86% of which are singletons, and about 2.2% rests with the top ten. The entry originates in a study of blood T cell repertoires in COVID-19. Study details: Whether acute or convalescent, the COVID-19 samples came from the United States, Italy and Spain. Sources were T cells, B-cell-depleted T cells, or PBMCs; the material itself was cDNA or gDNA.

Germline V gene sequence: CDR1 ENHRY, CDR2 SYGVKD. The V gene lost 6 bases and the J gene lost 4 bases, with 15 bases spanning the gap. This CDR3 is 15 amino acids long. The chain has TRBV10-3 and TRBJ1-4; TRBD1 is a possible D gene (5 bases). Sequencing was carried out using peripheral blood. This TCR was recovered from a young man who had recovered from COVID-19. The CDR3: CAIRPAWGGNEKLFF. The CDR3 nucleotides are TGTGCCATCAGACCTGCGTGGGGGGGTAATGAAAAACTGTTTTTT.